The T cell receptor (beta chain) under discussion was sequenced for a study of shared clonotypes between healthy human individuals. Overall study findings and caveats: Generation probability values for non-shared clonotypes were lower than those for clonotypes shared by all four donors.

Comments on this clone: Its antigen is not known.

Some clones are missing from TCRdb's copy, which holds only in-frame ones; the method was immunoSEQ multiplex PCR. The top ten clones hold 0.36% of a sample with around 1.4 million clones, around 98.5% of them seen once. Per the germline V gene, CDR1 is MDHEN and CDR2 is SYDVKM. CDR3 length equals 14 residues. The V segment lost 5 bases and the J segment 1 base; nucleotides outside the gene matches: 4. All of the donors resided in Nashville, Tennessee, and each was a Caucasian adult. The chain has TRBV28 and TRBJ1-1; 7 nucleotides line up with TRBD1. The clonotype comes from a man aged 25-40 years in good health. The sample comprised naive CD4+ T cells sorted from blood. Subset of the sample: CD45RA+ positively selected. The CDR3 DNA reads as TGTGCCAGCAGTATGACAGGGCGGAACACTGAAGCTTTCTTT. Amino acids: CASSMTGRNTEAFF.